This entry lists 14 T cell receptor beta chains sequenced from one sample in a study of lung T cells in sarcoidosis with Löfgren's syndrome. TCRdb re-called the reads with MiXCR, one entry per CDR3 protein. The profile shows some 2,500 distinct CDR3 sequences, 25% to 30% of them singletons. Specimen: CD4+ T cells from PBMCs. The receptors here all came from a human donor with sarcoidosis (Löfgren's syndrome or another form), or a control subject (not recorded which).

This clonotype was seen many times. The CDR3, as DNA: TGTGCCAGCAGTTTGGGAAATGAGCAGTTCTTC. Translated: CASSLGNEQFF. This sequence joins TRBV12-3 or TRBV12-4 and TRBJ2-1, with D uncertain. V gave up 3 bases and J gave up 7 bases, with 4 bases separating them. The CDR3 covers 11 residues.

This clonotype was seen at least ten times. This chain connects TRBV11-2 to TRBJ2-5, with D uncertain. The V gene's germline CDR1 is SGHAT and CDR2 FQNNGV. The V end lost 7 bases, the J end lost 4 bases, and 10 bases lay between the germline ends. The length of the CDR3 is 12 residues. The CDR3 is CASTRSGETQYF. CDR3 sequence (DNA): TGTGCCAGCACCCGGTCGGGAGAGACCCAGTACTTC.

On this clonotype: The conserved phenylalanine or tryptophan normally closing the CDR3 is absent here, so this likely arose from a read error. CDR3 sequence (DNA): TGTGCCAGCAGTGTTACCAGCGTCACAGATACGCAGTATCTT. Residues: CASSVTSVTDTQYL. The rearrangement uses TRBV28 and TRBJ2-3; no firm D call. This CDR3 region has 14 residues. Germline lookup yields CDR1 MDHEN and CDR2 SYDVKM. With 5 bases removed from V and 2 bases from J, the gap between germline ends came to 11 bases.

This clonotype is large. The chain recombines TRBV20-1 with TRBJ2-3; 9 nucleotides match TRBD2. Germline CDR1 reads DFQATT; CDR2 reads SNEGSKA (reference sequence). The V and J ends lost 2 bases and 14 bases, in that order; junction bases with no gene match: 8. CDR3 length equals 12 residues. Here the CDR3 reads CSARKGAGGLYF. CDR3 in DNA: TGCAGTGCTAGAAAAGGTGCGGGAGGGCTGTATTTT.

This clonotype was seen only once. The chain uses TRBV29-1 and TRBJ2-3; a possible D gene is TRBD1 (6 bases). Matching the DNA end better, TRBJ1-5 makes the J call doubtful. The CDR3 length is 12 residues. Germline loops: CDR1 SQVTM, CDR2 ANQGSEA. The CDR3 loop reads CSVYRERGTQHF. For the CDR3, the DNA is TGCAGCGTCTACAGGGAGAGGGGTACGCAGCATTTT.

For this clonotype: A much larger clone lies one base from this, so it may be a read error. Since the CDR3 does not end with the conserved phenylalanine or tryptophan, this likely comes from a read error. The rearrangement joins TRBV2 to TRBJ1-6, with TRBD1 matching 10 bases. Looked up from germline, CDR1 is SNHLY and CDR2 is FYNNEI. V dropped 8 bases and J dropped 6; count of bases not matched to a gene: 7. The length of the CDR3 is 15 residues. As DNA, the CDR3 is TGTGCCAGCTCCGACAGGGGGCCCATTAATTCACCCCTCCACTCT. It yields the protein CASSDRGPINSPLHS.

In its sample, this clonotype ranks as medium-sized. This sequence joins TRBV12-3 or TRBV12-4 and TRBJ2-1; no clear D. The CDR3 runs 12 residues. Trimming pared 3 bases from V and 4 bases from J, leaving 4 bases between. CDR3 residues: CASSFGYNEQFF. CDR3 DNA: TGTGCCAGCAGTTTCGGTTACAATGAGCAGTTCTTC.

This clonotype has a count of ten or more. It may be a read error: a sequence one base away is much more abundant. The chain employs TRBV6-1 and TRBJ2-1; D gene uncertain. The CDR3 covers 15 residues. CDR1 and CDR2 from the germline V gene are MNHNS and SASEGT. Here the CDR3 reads CAGSESRLGYNEQFF. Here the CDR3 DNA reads TGTGCCGGCAGTGAAAGCCGCCTAGGCTACAATGAGCAGTTCTTC.

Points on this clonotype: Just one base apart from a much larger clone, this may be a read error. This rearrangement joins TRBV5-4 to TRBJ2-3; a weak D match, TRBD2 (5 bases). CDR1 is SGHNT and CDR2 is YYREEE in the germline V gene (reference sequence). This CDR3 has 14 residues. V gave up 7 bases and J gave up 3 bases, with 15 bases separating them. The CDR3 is CASSTGTPTDTQYF. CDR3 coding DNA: TGTGCCAGCTCCACGGGAACTCCTACAGATACGCAGTATTTT. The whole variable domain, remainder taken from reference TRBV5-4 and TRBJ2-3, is ETGVTQSPTHLIKTRGQQVTLRCSSQSGHNTVSWYQQALGQGPQFIFQYYREEENGRGNFPPRFSGLQFPNYSSELNVNALELDDSALYLCASSTGTPTDTQYFGPGTRLTVL.

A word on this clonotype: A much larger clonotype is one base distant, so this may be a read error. The CDR3 DNA is TGCACCAGCAGCCGGGACTCCAGGGGAGAGACCCAGTACTTC. It is translated as CTSSRDSRGETQYF. The chain links TRBV5-1 to TRBJ2-5, with D perhaps matching TRBD1 or TRBD2 (6 bases each). The CDR3 covers 14 residues. CDR1 is SGHRS, CDR2 YFSETQ, per germline.

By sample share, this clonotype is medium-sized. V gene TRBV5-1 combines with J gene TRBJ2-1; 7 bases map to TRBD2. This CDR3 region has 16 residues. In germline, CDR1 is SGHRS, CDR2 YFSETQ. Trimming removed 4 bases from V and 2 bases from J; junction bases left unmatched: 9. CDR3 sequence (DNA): TGCGCCAGCAGCAGCTCCGGGACTACTACCTACAATGAGCAGTTCTTC. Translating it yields CASSSSGTTTYNEQFF.

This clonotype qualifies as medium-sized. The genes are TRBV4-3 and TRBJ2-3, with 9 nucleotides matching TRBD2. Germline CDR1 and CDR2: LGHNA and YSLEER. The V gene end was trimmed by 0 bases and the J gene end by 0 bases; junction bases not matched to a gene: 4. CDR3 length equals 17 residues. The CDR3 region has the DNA TGCGCCAGCAGCCAAGATTCGACTAGCGGAAGCACAGATACGCAGTATTTT. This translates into CASSQDSTSGSTDTQYF.

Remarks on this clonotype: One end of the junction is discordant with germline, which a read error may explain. The CDR3 region has the DNA TGTGCCAGCAGCCAGGATAAGACAGCCGCGGGGAGGAGTGGCTGCACCTTC. This codes for CASSQDKTAAGRSGCTF. The rearrangement joins TRBV4-2 to TRBJ1-2, with D possibly being TRBD1 (5 bases). Germline V CDR1 and CDR2: LGHNA, YNFKEQ. The CDR3 totals 17 residues.

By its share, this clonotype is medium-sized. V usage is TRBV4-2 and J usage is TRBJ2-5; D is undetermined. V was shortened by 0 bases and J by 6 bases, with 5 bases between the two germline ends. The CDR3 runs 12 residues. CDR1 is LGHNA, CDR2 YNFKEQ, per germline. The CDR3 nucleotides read TGTGCCAGCAGCCAAGATATAAAGACCCAGTACTTC. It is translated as CASSQDIKTQYF.